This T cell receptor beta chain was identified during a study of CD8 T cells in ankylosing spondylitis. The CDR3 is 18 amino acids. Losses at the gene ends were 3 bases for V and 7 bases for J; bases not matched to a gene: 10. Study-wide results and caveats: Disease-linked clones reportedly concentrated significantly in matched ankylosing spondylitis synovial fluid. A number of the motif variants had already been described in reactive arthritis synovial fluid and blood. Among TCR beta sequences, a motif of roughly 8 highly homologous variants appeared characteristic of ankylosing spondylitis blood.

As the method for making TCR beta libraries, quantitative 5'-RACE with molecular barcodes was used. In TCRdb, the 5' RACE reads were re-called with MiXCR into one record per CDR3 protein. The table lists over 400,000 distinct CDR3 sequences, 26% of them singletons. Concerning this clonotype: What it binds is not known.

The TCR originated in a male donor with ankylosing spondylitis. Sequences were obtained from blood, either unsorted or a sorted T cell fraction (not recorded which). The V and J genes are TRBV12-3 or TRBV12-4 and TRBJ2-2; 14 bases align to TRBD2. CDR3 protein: CASSFGSGLAGVNGELFF. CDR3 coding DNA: TGTGCCAGCAGTTTCGGGTCGGGACTAGCGGGAGTTAACGGGGAGCTGTTTTTT.